The 3 T cell receptor beta chains in this list originate from one sample, sequenced in a study of PD-1 blockade in classical Hodgkin lymphoma. Each patient's relapse followed autologous stem cell transplantation, and brentuximab vedotin exposure varied. Sequencing was performed with immunoSEQ multiplex PCR; in TCRdb, only in-frame clones are kept and a portion is missing. The profile covers 40,000 to 50,000 clones, with about three quarters appearing a single time and roughly 13% taken by the ten largest. The sequencing used peripheral blood mononuclear cells (PBMCs), collected at baseline. The receptors derive from a human donor with classical Hodgkin lymphoma.

J is TRBJ2-7 and V is TRBV7-2; 8 bases line up with TRBD1. The CDR3 has 14 residues. Germline V lookup: CDR1 SGHTA, CDR2 FQGNSA. Trimming at V came to 5 bases and at J to 4 bases, leaving 7 bases not matched to a gene. In DNA form, the CDR3 reads TGTGCCAGCAGCAAGGGGGACAGGCCATACGAGCAGTACTTC. As protein: CASSKGDRPYEQYF.

This chain joins TRBV13 and TRBJ2-3; D assignment may be TRBD1 or TRBD2 (5 bases each). Per germline, CDR1 PRHDT and CDR2 FYEKMQ (reference sequence). The CDR3 contains 13 residues. V lost 10 bases and J 3 bases, leaving 14 bases between the germline ends. CDR3 loop: CAIRGGFTDTQYF. The DNA of the CDR3 is TGTGCCATCCGGGGCGGGTTTACAGATACGCAGTATTTT.

The table lists this clone with a few counts. V and J are TRBV11-2 and TRBJ2-3, with TRBD2 identical over 8 bases. V lost 3 bases and J lost 5; bases outside the gene matches: 7. The length of the CDR3 is 15 residues. The germline gives CDR1 SGHAT, CDR2 FQNNGV. In DNA, the CDR3 is TGTGCCAGCAGCTTGCGCGGGGGGCGGGGAGATACGCAGTATTTT. As protein: CASSLRGGRGDTQYF. Full variable domain (outside the CDR3, taken from reference TRBV11-2 and TRBJ2-3): EAGVAQSPRYKIIEKRQSVAFWCNPISGHATLYWYQQILGQGPKLLIQFQNNGVVDDSQLPKDRFSAERLKGVDSTLKIQPAKLEDSAVYLCASSLRGGRGDTQYFGPGTRLTVL.